The clone carrying this T cell receptor beta chain occurred a few times. TCRdb reprocessed the 5' RACE reads with MiXCR, giving one entry per CDR3 protein. The data hold approximately 240,000 distinct CDR3 sequences, with about 14% observed a single time. This record comes from a study of identical twins. This clonotype was sampled from a woman in her late teens or twenties in good health. The sample was memory (CD45RO+) T cells sorted from blood.

The CDR3 sequence is CASRRTGIGEQFF. In DNA, the CDR3 is TGTGCCAGCAGGAGGACAGGGATCGGGGAGCAGTTCTTC. The genes are TRBV6-2 or TRBV6-3 and TRBJ2-1, with TRBD1 matching 8 bases. The trim removed 6 bases at V and 10 bases at J, leaving 8 bases unmatched. CDR3 length: 13 residues. Looked up from germline, CDR1 is MNHEY and CDR2 is SVGEGT.